These T cell receptor beta chains were read from a single sample in a study of OX40 agonist ivuxolimab in advanced cancers. The table came from immunoSEQ multiplex PCR; TCRdb's copy has only in-frame clones and leaves some out. The sample lists 65,000 to 80,000 clones, approximately 80% occurring once. The specimen was CD4+ or CD8+ T cells sorted from blood, collected in a trial of the OX40 agonist ivuxolimab. The receptors originated from an adult with an advanced solid tumor such as melanoma, head and neck, liver or kidney cancer. Each CDR3 is given with its conserved first and last residue. D genes are given only for firm matches. Size tells how often a clone was seen (once, few, many) or the class of an expanded clone, and some rows leave it out.

>-|few|TRBJ2-4|17|TRBV5-6
CASSLTRAELAKNIQYF
TGTGCCAGCAGCTTGACCCGGGCCGAACTAGCCAAAAACATTCAGTACTTC
>-|few|TRBJ1-5|16|TRBV5-6
CASSSSGQGERQPQHF
TGTGCCAGCAGCTCCTCAGGTCAGGGCGAACGGCAGCCCCAGCATTTT
>TRBD1|-|TRBJ2-1|14|TRBV29-1
CSVLTGGSYNEQFF
TGCAGCGTTTTAACAGGGGGCTCCTACAATGAGCAGTTCTTC
>TRBD1|-|TRBJ1-2|15|TRBV9
CASTRGGQGENGYTF
TGTGCCAGCACCCGTGGGGGACAGGGGGAAAATGGCTACACCTTC
>TRBD2|-|TRBJ2-6|18|TRBV7-6
CASSEAPAGVSGANVLTF
TGTGCCAGCAGCGAGGCGCCAGCGGGAGTAAGTGGGGCCAACGTCCTGACTTTC
>-|few|TRBJ2-3|15|TRBV18
CASSPGFSSTDTQYF
TGTGCCAGCTCCCCCGGTTTCTCTAGCACAGATACGCAGTATTTT
>-|-|TRBJ2-2|14|TRBV12-5
CASGLPYTSGELFF
TGTGCTAGTGGTTTGCCCTATACTTCCGGGGAGCTGTTTTTT
>-|-|TRBJ2-4|16|TRBV2
CASSEAEGGAKNIQYF
TGCGCCAGCAGTGAAGCGGAAGGGGGAGCCAAAAACATTCAGTACTTC
>-|-|TRBJ1-2|15|TRBV4-3
CASSQESGASYGYTF
TGCGCCAGCAGCCAAGAGTCAGGGGCAAGCTATGGCTACACCTTC
>TRBD1|-|TRBJ2-3|13|TRBV5-1
CASSRTGEDTQYF
TGCGCCAGCAGCCGGACAGGGGAAGATACGCAGTATTTT
>TRBD1|-|TRBJ1-1|15|TRBV5-1
CASSLRTGGDTEAFF
TGCGCCAGCAGCTTACGGACAGGGGGCGACACTGAAGCTTTCTTT
>TRBD1|few|TRBJ2-3|16|TRBV6-1
CASSEGRTGRPDTQYF
TGTGCCAGCAGTGAAGGCCGGACAGGGAGACCAGATACGCAGTATTTT
>-|-|TRBJ2-7|12|TRBV7-2
CASSRWSYEQYF
TGTGCCAGCAGTCGGTGGTCCTACGAGCAGTACTTC
>TRBD1|-|TRBJ1-4|16|TRBV5-1
CASSRGQGPPNEKLFF
TGCGCCAGCAGCCGGGGACAGGGGCCCCCAAATGAAAAACTGTTTTTT
>TRBD1|once|TRBJ2-1|16|TRBV28
CASSLPGGQSYNEQFF
TGTGCCAGCAGTCTTCCAGGGGGCCAGTCCTACAATGAGCAGTTCTTC
>TRBD1|-|TRBJ2-1|14|TRBV27
CASSLRTGGDEQFF
TGTGCCAGCAGTCTCCGGACAGGGGGCGATGAGCAGTTCTTC
>-|-|TRBJ2-3|15|TRBV10-3
CAISESLMDGDTQYF
TGTGCCATCAGTGAGTCGCTGATGGACGGGGATACGCAGTATTTT
>-|-|TRBJ2-1|13|TRBV28
CASSPSGFDEQFF
TGTGCCAGCAGCCCCAGCGGATTTGATGAGCAGTTCTTC
>-|-|TRBJ1-5|13|TRBV7-3
CASSSTQGQPQHF
TGTGCCAGCAGCTCAACCCAGGGACAGCCCCAGCATTTT
>-|-|TRBJ1-1|13|TRBV6-5
CASRFYYKTEAFF
TGTGCCAGCAGGTTTTATTACAAGACTGAAGCTTTCTTT
>-|-|TRBJ2-1|15|TRBV7-6
CASSSGPSKGAEQFF
TGTGCCAGCAGCTCCGGCCCCAGTAAGGGTGCTGAGCAGTTCTTC
>-|-|TRBJ1-1|14|TRBV2
CASKIQGRETEAFF
TGTGCCAGCAAGATACAGGGCAGGGAAACTGAAGCTTTCTTT
>TRBD1|-|TRBJ1-2|18|TRBV7-9
CASSPLRDRAPQEYGYTF
TGTGCCAGCAGCCCTCTCAGGGACAGGGCCCCTCAGGAGTATGGCTACACCTTC
>-|few|TRBJ2-3|14|TRBV2
CASSVLPGQDTQYF
TGTGCCAGCAGTGTCCTCCCAGGACAAGATACGCAGTATTTT
>TRBD2|few|TRBJ2-4|20|TRBV2
CASSPGTSGGAGIAKNIQYF
TGTGCCAGCAGCCCTGGGACTAGCGGGGGGGCAGGAATAGCCAAAAACATTCAGTACTTC
>-|-|TRBJ2-1|18|TRBV7-6
CASSSYRPGVTSYNEQFF
TGTGCCAGCAGCTCGTACCGACCGGGGGTCACCTCCTACAATGAGCAGTTCTTC
>-|-|TRBJ2-2|14|TRBV7-2
CASSLRANTGELFF
TGTGCCAGCAGCTTAAGAGCGAACACCGGGGAGCTGTTTTTT
>-|-|TRBJ2-3|15|TRBV5-5
CASSLAFSGLDTQYF
TGTGCCAGCAGCTTGGCCTTTAGCGGACTAGATACGCAGTATTTT
>-|-|TRBJ2-7|15|TRBV7-2
CASSLGGGVTYEQYF
TGTGCCAGCAGCTTAGGGGGGGGCGTGACCTACGAGCAGTACTTC
>-|-|TRBJ2-3|13|TRBV9
CASSVPGKDTQYF
TGTGCCAGCAGCGTACCAGGGAAAGATACGCAGTATTTT
>TRBD1|-|TRBJ2-3|15|TRBV25-1
CASSERGQAADTQYF
TGTGCCAGCAGTGAAAGGGGACAGGCTGCAGATACGCAGTATTTT
>-|-|TRBJ2-5|15|TRBV6-1
CASSERTAYRETQYF
TGTGCCAGCAGTGAGAGGACGGCGTATCGAGAGACCCAGTACTTC
>-|-|TRBJ1-1|16|TRBV5-1
CASSLSSTVGSTEAFF
TGCGCCAGCAGCTTGTCTTCGACAGTCGGAAGCACTGAAGCTTTCTTT
>TRBD2|-|TRBJ2-3|15|TRBV30
CAWSDGLAGTDTQYF
TGTGCCTGGAGTGATGGCCTAGCGGGGACAGATACGCAGTATTTT
>-|-|TRBJ2-3|10|TRBV20-1
CSASGDTQYF
TGCAGTGCTAGCGGCGATACGCAGTATTTT
>TRBD1|-|TRBJ2-5|13|TRBV29-1
CSVGDRGRETQYF
TGCAGCGTTGGGGACAGGGGGCGAGAGACCCAGTACTTC
>-|once|TRBJ1-5|14|TRBV7-2
CASSDSSRNQPQHF
TGTGCCAGCAGCGACTCCTCCCGGAATCAGCCCCAGCATTTT
>-|few|TRBJ1-2|13|TRBV6-6
CASSSGQIYGYTF
TGTGCCAGCAGTTCTGGGCAGATCTATGGCTACACCTTC
>-|-|TRBJ2-1|13|TRBV5-1
CASSSVFLDEQFF
TGCGCCAGCAGCTCAGTATTTTTAGATGAGCAGTTCTTC
>TRBD1|-|TRBJ2-1|14|TRBV7-9
CASSDNTGADEQFF
TGTGCCAGCAGCGATAACACAGGGGCGGATGAGCAGTTCTTC
>TRBD1|-|TRBJ2-5|16|TRBV18
CASSLGTGGYQETQYF
TGTGCCAGCTCACTTGGGACAGGGGGCTACCAAGAGACCCAGTACTTC
>TRBD1|-|TRBJ2-5|13|TRBV2
CASSVDRQETQYF
TGTGCCAGCAGTGTGGACAGGCAAGAGACCCAGTACTTC
>TRBD2|-|TRBJ2-7|13|TRBV29-1
CSVYSGSGYEQYF
TGCAGCGTCTATAGCGGGAGCGGGTACGAGCAGTACTTC
>-|-|TRBJ2-3|14|TRBV13
CASSLGGREDTQYF
TGTGCCAGCAGCTTGGGGGGCAGGGAGGATACGCAGTATTTT
>-|-|TRBJ1-6|17|TRBV27
CASSRTLAARGNSPLHF
TGTGCCAGCAGCCGGACCCTCGCGGCAAGGGGTAATTCACCCCTCCACTTT
>-|-|TRBJ1-6|16|TRBV2
CASSDSRPPHNSPLHF
TGTGCCAGCAGTGATTCGCGACCGCCGCATAATTCACCCCTCCACTTT
>TRBD1|-|TRBJ1-4|17|TRBV7-2
CASSLFSTGAANEKLFF
TGTGCCAGCAGCTTATTCTCGACAGGGGCGGCTAATGAAAAACTGTTTTTT
>-|-|TRBJ1-5|14|TRBV6-1
CAADRDINYQPQHF
TGTGCCGCTGACCGGGACATCAATTATCAGCCCCAGCATTTT
>TRBD1|-|TRBJ1-2|15|TRBV6-1
CASSDRDRVWGGYTF
TGTGCCAGCAGTGACCGGGACAGGGTATGGGGGGGCTACACCTTC
>-|-|TRBJ2-7|13|TRBV19
CASGRRGSYEQYF
TGTGCCAGTGGACGAAGGGGTTCCTACGAGCAGTACTTC